This is a list of T cell receptor beta chains from one sample in a study of T cell repertoires in ileal Crohn's disease. TCRdb keeps only in-frame clones here, not all; method: immunoSEQ multiplex PCR. The sample consists of around 9,700 clones, around 86% of them appearing once. Sequencing was carried out using ileal tissue. These receptors all stem from an adult with Crohn's disease. Each CDR3 is given with its conserved first and last residue. The D gene is left open where the match is weak. The size of a clone is reported for some rows only, either as once, few or many, or as a class for expanded clones.

size: .; D: .; J: TRBJ1-1; V: TRBV6-6; DNA: TGTGCCAGCAGAGGACAAAGGGGCCAGAACACTGAAGCTTTCTTT; CDR3: CASRGQRGQNTEAFF
size: .; D: TRBD2; J: TRBJ2-1; V: TRBV5-1; DNA: TGCGCCAGCAGCTGGGCCGGGACTAGCGGCTACAATGAGCAGTTCTTC; CDR3: CASSWAGTSGYNEQFF
size: once; D: .; J: TRBJ2-1; V: TRBV6-5; DNA: TGTGCCAGCAGTTACGTAAGTCTCAGCGGGGAGCAGTTCTTC; CDR3: CASSYVSLSGEQFF
size: .; D: .; J: TRBJ1-2; V: TRBV6-5; DNA: TGTGCCAGCAGTTACGGACAGTCCTATGGCTACACCTTC; CDR3: CASSYGQSYGYTF
size: .; D: TRBD2; J: TRBJ2-5; V: TRBV5-6; DNA: TGTGCCAGCAGCTTCGGGGGGAGGGAGACCCAGTACTTC; CDR3: CASSFGGRETQYF
size: medium-sized; D: .; J: TRBJ1-1; V: TRBV7-9; DNA: TGTGCCAGCAGCCCCGTGTTCGGCACTGAAGCTTTCTTT; CDR3: CASSPVFGTEAFF
size: .; D: TRBD1; J: TRBJ1-5; V: TRBV19; DNA: TGTGCCACCTCACAGGGGGCTCAGCCCCAGCATTTT; CDR3: CATSQGAQPQHF
size: .; D: .; J: TRBJ1-1; V: TRBV6-5; DNA: TGTGCCAGCAGTTACGCCAGGAACACTGAAGCTTTCTTT; CDR3: CASSYARNTEAFF
size: .; D: .; J: TRBJ2-3; V: TRBV2; DNA: TGTGCCAGCAGTGAGGAGGGTGTGAGCACAGATACGCAGTATTTT; CDR3: CASSEEGVSTDTQYF
size: .; D: TRBD1; J: TRBJ1-2; V: TRBV19; DNA: TGTGCCAGTAGTACCCGGACAGGGAACTATGGCTACACCTTC; CDR3: CASSTRTGNYGYTF
size: .; D: TRBD2; J: TRBJ2-1; V: TRBV27; DNA: TGTGCCAGCAGTTCCAGGACTAGCGGGGGCAATGAGCAGTTCTTC; CDR3: CASSSRTSGGNEQFF
size: few; D: .; J: TRBJ1-1; V: TRBV11-2; DNA: TGTGCCAGCAGCTTAACCTTGAACACTGAAGCTTTCTTT; CDR3: CASSLTLNTEAFF
size: .; D: .; J: TRBJ2-3; V: TRBV21-1; DNA: TGTGCCAGCAGCAAAGTGGGCCTGCGGACTAGCCGCAAAACAGATACGCAGTATTTT; CDR3: CASSKVGLRTSRKTDTQYF
size: .; D: .; J: TRBJ2-3; V: TRBV7-3; DNA: TGTGCCAGCAGCTTTCTGAAAGGGGGGGTAGATACGCAGTATTTT; CDR3: CASSFLKGGVDTQYF
size: .; D: TRBD1; J: TRBJ1-2; V: TRBV6-1; DNA: TGTGCCAGCAACCCACAGGGGAACTATGGCTACACCTTC; CDR3: CASNPQGNYGYTF
size: .; D: .; J: TRBJ2-6; V: TRBV5-1; DNA: TGCGCCAGCAGCCTGAGACAAGGGCTCCTCTCTGGGGCCAACGTCCTGACTTTC; CDR3: CASSLRQGLLSGANVLTF
size: .; D: .; J: TRBJ2-3; V: TRBV2; DNA: TGTGCCAGCAGTGTTAGGGGGTACAGCACAGATACGCAGTATTTT; CDR3: CASSVRGYSTDTQYF
size: .; D: .; J: TRBJ1-5; V: TRBV7-6; DNA: TGTGCCAGCAGCTTACTTTTTGGAGCGAGTCAGCCCCAGCATTTT; CDR3: CASSLLFGASQPQHF
size: .; D: TRBD2; J: TRBJ2-3; V: TRBV7-2; DNA: TGTGCCAGCAGTGAAAGGTGGGCGGGAGGGGCAGATACGCAGTATTTT; CDR3: CASSERWAGGADTQYF
size: .; D: .; J: TRBJ1-1; V: TRBV12-5; DNA: TGTGCTAGTGGCCCAGGGAGAGCTGAAGCTTTCTTT; CDR3: CASGPGRAEAFF
size: .; D: .; J: TRBJ2-1; V: TRBV11-2; DNA: TGTGCCAGCAGCCCTGAGGTGGTCCCTAATGAGCAGTTCTTC; CDR3: CASSPEVVPNEQFF
size: .; D: TRBD2; J: TRBJ2-7; V: TRBV7-2; DNA: TGTGCCAGCAGCTTGGGGACTAGCGGGAGTCGGGAGCAGTACTTC; CDR3: CASSLGTSGSREQYF
size: .; D: TRBD2; J: TRBJ2-7; V: TRBV30; DNA: TGTGCCTGGAGTGCGACTAGCGGGAGTTCAATTGAGCAGTACTTC; CDR3: CAWSATSGSSIEQYF
size: .; D: .; J: TRBJ1-1; V: TRBV10-3; DNA: TGTGCCATCAGTGAAGGGGGGACCGAAGCTTTCTTT; CDR3: CAISEGGTEAFF
size: .; D: .; J: TRBJ1-6; V: TRBV11-2; DNA: TGTGCCAGCAGCTTAGGGTTGGGGGCCGGTCGTCCCCTCCACTTT; CDR3: CASSLGLGAGRPLHF
size: .; D: TRBD2; J: TRBJ2-2; V: TRBV4-3; DNA: TGCGCCAGCAGAGGGACTAGCGGGAGAGAGACCGGGGAGCTGTTTTTT; CDR3: CASRGTSGRETGELFF
size: .; D: .; J: TRBJ2-3; V: TRBV6-5; DNA: TGTGCCAGCATCAAATTTCGGGGGAGCACAGATACGCAGTATTTT; CDR3: CASIKFRGSTDTQYF
size: once; D: .; J: TRBJ1-2; V: TRBV6-1; DNA: TGTGCCAGCAGTGAACTCTCCTATGGCTACACCTTC; CDR3: CASSELSYGYTF
size: few; D: .; J: TRBJ2-1; V: TRBV19; DNA: TGTGCCAGTAGAGCAGGGAGAAGCTCCTACAATGAGCAGTTCTTC; CDR3: CASRAGRSSYNEQFF
size: .; D: .; J: TRBJ1-5; V: TRBV7-2; DNA: TGTGCCAGCAGCTTGCAGTCGGATTTTCATTTT; CDR3: CASSLQSDFHF
size: .; D: .; J: TRBJ1-1; V: TRBV30; DNA: TGTGCCTGGAGCAGCTTTGGCACTGAAGCTTTCTTT; CDR3: CAWSSFGTEAFF
size: .; D: TRBD1; J: TRBJ2-1; V: TRBV10-3; DNA: TGTGCCATTTCCACAGGGGGCGGAAATGAGCAGTTCTTC; CDR3: CAISTGGGNEQFF
size: .; D: .; J: TRBJ2-7; V: TRBV4-2; DNA: TGTGCCAGCAGCCAAGAACGACGGGGCCTTCAAGAGCAGTACTTC; CDR3: CASSQERRGLQEQYF
size: .; D: .; J: TRBJ1-3; V: TRBV6-5; DNA: TGTGCCAGCAGTTACTCCCCTGACAGGGGAAACACCATATATTTT; CDR3: CASSYSPDRGNTIYF
size: .; D: TRBD1; J: TRBJ2-3; V: TRBV19; DNA: TGTGCCAGTAGTATGGGACAGAGCACAGATACGCAGTATTTT; CDR3: CASSMGQSTDTQYF
size: .; D: .; J: TRBJ2-5; V: TRBV14; DNA: TGTGCCAGCAGCCGAGGGGGAGGAGGGCAAGAGACCCAGTACTTC; CDR3: CASSRGGGGQETQYF
size: .; D: .; J: TRBJ1-1; V: TRBV6-5; DNA: TGTGCCAGCAGTTACACAGGGAACACTGAAGCTTTCTTT; CDR3: CASSYTGNTEAFF
size: .; D: .; J: TRBJ2-1; V: TRBV18; DNA: TGTGCCAGCTCACCTACCGGGACACGTATCAATGAGCAGTTCTTC; CDR3: CASSPTGTRINEQFF
size: .; D: TRBD1; J: TRBJ1-4; V: TRBV5-6; DNA: TGTGCCAGCAGCCCCGACAGGGGTCGTGAAAAACTGTTTTTT; CDR3: CASSPDRGREKLFF
size: once; D: .; J: TRBJ1-2; V: TRBV30; DNA: TGTGCCTGGGGCACGACAGCCCGCTATGGCTACACCTTC; CDR3: CAWGTTARYGYTF
size: .; D: .; J: TRBJ1-2; V: TRBV5-1; DNA: TGCGCCAGCAGCTCCTCCGACCGCTATGGCTACACCTTC; CDR3: CASSSSDRYGYTF
size: .; D: .; J: TRBJ2-1; V: TRBV12-5; DNA: TGTGCTAGTGGGGGAGGTTTCTCCTACAATGAGCAGTTCTTC; CDR3: CASGGGFSYNEQFF
size: .; D: .; J: TRBJ2-5; V: TRBV7-9; DNA: TGTGCCAGCAGCTTAGGGCGTGAGACCCAGTACTTC; CDR3: CASSLGRETQYF
size: .; D: .; J: TRBJ2-1; V: TRBV30; DNA: TGTGCCACGGAAAGGGGGTATGAGCAGTTCTTC; CDR3: CATERGYEQFF
size: .; D: .; J: TRBJ1-3; V: TRBV18; DNA: TGTGCCAGCTCAACCACGACAGGCTCTGGAAACACCATATATTTT; CDR3: CASSTTTGSGNTIYF
size: .; D: TRBD2; J: TRBJ2-7; V: TRBV29-1; DNA: TGCAGCGTTACTAGCGGCTCCTACGAGCAGTACTTC; CDR3: CSVTSGSYEQYF
size: .; D: TRBD1; J: TRBJ1-1; V: TRBV10-3; DNA: TGTGCCATCAGTGACTTTCGGACAGGGGAAGCTTTCTTT; CDR3: CAISDFRTGEAFF
size: once; D: .; J: TRBJ2-5; V: TRBV18; DNA: TGTGCCAGCTCAACTGAGATCGGGGAGACCCAGTACTTC; CDR3: CASSTEIGETQYF
size: .; D: TRBD2; J: TRBJ2-1; V: TRBV5-1; DNA: TGCGCCAGCACCCCTAGCGGGGTGGGCCCTGAGCAGTTCTTC; CDR3: CASTPSGVGPEQFF
size: once; D: .; J: TRBJ1-6; V: TRBV5-1; DNA: TGCGCCAGCAGCTCCCAGGGCAGTGTAAGGCATTCACCCCTCCACTTT; CDR3: CASSSQGSVRHSPLHF
size: .; D: TRBD1; J: TRBJ1-1; V: TRBV9; DNA: TGTGCCAGCAGCGCCTGGACAGGGAAGGGGGGGACTGAAGCTTTCTTT; CDR3: CASSAWTGKGGTEAFF
size: .; D: TRBD1; J: TRBJ1-1; V: TRBV7-3; DNA: TGTGCCAGCAGCTCCCAGGGGGGCGGTGAAGCTTTCTTT; CDR3: CASSSQGGGEAFF
size: .; D: .; J: TRBJ1-2; V: TRBV6-5; DNA: TGTGCCAGCGCTGTACAGGGTAACTATGGCTACACCTTC; CDR3: CASAVQGNYGYTF
size: .; D: TRBD2; J: TRBJ2-2; V: TRBV28; DNA: TGTGCCAGCAGTTTATGGGTAGGGACTAGCGTCGTCGGGGAGCTGTTTTTT; CDR3: CASSLWVGTSVVGELFF